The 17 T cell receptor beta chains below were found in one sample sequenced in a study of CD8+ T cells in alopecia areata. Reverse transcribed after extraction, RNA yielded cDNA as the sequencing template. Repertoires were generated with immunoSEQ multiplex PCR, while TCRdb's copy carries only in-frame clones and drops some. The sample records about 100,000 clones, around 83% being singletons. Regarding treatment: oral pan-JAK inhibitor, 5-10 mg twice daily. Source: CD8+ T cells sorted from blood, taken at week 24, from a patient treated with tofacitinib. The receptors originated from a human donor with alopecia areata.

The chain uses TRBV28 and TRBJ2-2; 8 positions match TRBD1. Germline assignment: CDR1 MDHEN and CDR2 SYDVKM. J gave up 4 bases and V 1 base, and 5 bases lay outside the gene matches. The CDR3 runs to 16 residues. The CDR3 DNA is TGTGCCAGCAGTTTATTCGGGACAGGTGGCACCGGGGAGCTGTTTTTT. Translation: CASSLFGTGGTGELFF.

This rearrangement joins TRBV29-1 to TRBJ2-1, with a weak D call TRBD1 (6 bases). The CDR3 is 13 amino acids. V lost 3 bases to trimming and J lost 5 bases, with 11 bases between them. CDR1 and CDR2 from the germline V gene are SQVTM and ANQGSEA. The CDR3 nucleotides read TGCAGCGTTGAGGACAGAGCGGACAATGAGCAGTTCTTC. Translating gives CSVEDRADNEQFF.

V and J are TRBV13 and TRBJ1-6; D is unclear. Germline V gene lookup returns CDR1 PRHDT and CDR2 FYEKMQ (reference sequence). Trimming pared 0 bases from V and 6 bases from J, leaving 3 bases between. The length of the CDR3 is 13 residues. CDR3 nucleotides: TGTGCCAGCAGCTTAGGCAGTAATTCACCCCTCCACTTT. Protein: CASSLGSNSPLHF.

CDR3 sequence (DNA): TGCGCCAGCACCGACAGGGCCTCTACTGAAGCTTTCTTT. Translation: CASTDRASTEAFF. This chain uses TRBV5-1 with TRBJ1-1; 7 bases line up with TRBD1. Germline V CDR1 and CDR2: SGHRS, YFSETQ. V shed 6 bases and J 5 bases; nucleotides not matched to a gene: 7. The CDR3 spans 13 residues.

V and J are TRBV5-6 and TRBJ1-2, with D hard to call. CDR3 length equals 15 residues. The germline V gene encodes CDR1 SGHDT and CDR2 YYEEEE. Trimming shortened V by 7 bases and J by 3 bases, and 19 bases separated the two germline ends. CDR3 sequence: CASVNAEGWDYGYTF. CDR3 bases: TGTGCCAGCGTGAACGCGGAGGGATGGGACTATGGCTACACCTTC.

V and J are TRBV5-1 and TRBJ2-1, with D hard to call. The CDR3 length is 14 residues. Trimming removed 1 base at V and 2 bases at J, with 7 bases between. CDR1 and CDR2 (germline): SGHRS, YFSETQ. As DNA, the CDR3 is TGCGCCAGCAGCTTGCCTAGTCCCTACAATGAGCAGTTCTTC. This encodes CASSLPSPYNEQFF.

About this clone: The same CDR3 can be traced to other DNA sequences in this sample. The CDR3 loop reads CASSQVTGNTEAFF. As DNA, the CDR3 is TGCGCCAGCAGCCAAGTCACTGGGAACACTGAAGCTTTCTTT. The rearrangement links TRBV4-1 to TRBJ1-1; D gene unclear. Trimming removed 1 base from V and 1 base from J, with 7 bases in between. The CDR3 has 14 amino acids. The germline gives CDR1 MGHRA, CDR2 YSYEKL.

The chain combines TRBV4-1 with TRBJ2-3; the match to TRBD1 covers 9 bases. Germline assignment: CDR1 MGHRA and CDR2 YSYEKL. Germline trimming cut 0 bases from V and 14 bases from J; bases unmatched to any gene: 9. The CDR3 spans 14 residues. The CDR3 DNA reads TGCGCCAGCAGCCAAGACCCCGGGACAGGGACGGGGTATTTT. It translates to CASSQDPGTGTGYF.

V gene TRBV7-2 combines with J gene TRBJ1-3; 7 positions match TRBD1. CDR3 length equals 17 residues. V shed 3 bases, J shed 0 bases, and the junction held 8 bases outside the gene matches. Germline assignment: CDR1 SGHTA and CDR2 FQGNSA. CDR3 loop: CASSFNTGDGSGNTIYF. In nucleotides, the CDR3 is TGTGCCAGCAGCTTTAACACAGGGGATGGCTCTGGAAACACCATATATTTT.

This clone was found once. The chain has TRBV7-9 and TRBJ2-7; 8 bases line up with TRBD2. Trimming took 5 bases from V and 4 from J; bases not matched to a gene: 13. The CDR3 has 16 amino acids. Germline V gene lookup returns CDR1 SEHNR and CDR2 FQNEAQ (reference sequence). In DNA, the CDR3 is TGTGCCAGCAGCGATGGTACGGGGGGGCGTGGTTACGAGCAGTACTTC. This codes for CASSDGTGGRGYEQYF.

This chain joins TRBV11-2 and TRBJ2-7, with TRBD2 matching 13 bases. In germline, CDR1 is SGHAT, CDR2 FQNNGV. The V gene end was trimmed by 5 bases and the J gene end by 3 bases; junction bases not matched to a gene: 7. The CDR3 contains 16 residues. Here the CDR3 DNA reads TGTGCCAGCAGCCCACTAGCGGGGGGGCTCCTCTACGAGCAGTACTTC. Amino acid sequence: CASSPLAGGLLYEQYF.

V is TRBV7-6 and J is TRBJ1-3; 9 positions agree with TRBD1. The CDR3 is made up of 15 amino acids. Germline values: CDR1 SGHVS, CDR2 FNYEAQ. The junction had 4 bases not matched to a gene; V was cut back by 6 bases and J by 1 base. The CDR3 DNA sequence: TGTGCCAGCAGTTATGGACAGGGGTCTGGAAACACCATATATTTT. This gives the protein CASSYGQGSGNTIYF.

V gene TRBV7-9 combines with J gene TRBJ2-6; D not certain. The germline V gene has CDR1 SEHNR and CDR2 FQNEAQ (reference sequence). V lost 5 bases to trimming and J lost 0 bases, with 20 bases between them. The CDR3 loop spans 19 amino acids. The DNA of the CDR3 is TGTGCCAGCAGCGGGAACCGAAATGCCCTAGGCTCTGGGGCCAACGTCCTGACTTTC. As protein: CASSGNRNALGSGANVLTF.

For the CDR3, the DNA is TGTGCCAGCAGCCCCGGTCACGTGAGCTCCTACGAGCAGTACTTC. Amino acid sequence: CASSPGHVSSYEQYF. The J gene is TRBJ2-7, the V gene TRBV7-2; the D is unclear. CDR3 length equals 15 residues. CDR1 is SGHTA and CDR2 is FQGNSA in the germline V gene. Trimming stripped 5 bases from V and 0 bases from J, with 14 bases between.

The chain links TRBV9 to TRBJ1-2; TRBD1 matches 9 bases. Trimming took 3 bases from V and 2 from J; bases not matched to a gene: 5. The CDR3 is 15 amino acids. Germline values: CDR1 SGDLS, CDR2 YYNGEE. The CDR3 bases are TGTGCCAGCAGCGATCTAACAGGGGGCAACTATGGCTACACCTTC. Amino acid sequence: CASSDLTGGNYGYTF.

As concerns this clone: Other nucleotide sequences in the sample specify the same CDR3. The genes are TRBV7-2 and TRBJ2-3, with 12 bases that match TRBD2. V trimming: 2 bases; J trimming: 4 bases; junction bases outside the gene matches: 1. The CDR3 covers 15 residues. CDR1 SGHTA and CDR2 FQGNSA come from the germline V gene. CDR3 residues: CASSLLAGGPDTQYF. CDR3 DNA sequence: TGTGCCAGCAGCTTACTAGCGGGGGGGCCAGATACGCAGTATTTT. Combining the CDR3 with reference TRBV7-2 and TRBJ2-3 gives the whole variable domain GAGVSQSPSNKVTEKGKDVELRCDPISGHTALYWYRQSLGQGLEFLIYFQGNSAPDKSGLPSDRFSAERTGGSVSTLTIQRTQQEDSAVYLCASSLLAGGPDTQYFGPGTRLTVL.

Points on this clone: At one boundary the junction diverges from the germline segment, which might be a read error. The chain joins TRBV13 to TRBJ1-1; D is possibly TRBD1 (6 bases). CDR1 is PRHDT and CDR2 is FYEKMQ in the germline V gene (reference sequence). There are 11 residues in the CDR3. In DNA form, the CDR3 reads TGTGCCAGCAGCATAGGGGGTGAAGCTTTCTTT. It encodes CASSIGGEAFF.